The next 13 T cell receptor beta chains were all read from a single sample in a study of blood T cell repertoires in COVID-19 (dated by TCRdb to about 2020). Library creation used the immunoSEQ multiplex PCR assay. The table was pulled from immuneACCESS by TCRdb, which kept in-frame rearrangements only. Such tables lose some clones; where checked, under half of the loss comes from unresolved V genes, and the rest has no known cause. In this sample the table shows approximately 180,000 clones, 88% of which occur a single time. Together, the top ten hold roughly 4.7% of the sample. The specimen sequenced was peripheral blood. These receptors were taken from a human donor in a cohort sampled during active COVID-19.

The chain couples TRBV28 to TRBJ2-5; 8 nucleotides agree with TRBD1. The length of the CDR3 is 15 residues. Germline assignment: CDR1 MDHEN and CDR2 SYDVKM. Trimming at V came to 4 bases and at J to 3 bases, leaving 7 bases not matched to a gene. The CDR3 region is CASSSWRQGKETQYF. The CDR3 DNA sequence: TGTGCCAGCAGTTCATGGAGACAGGGGAAAGAGACCCAGTACTTC.

The chain carries TRBV9 and TRBJ2-7; 11 nucleotides align to TRBD1. This CDR3 comprises 16 residues. The V gene end was trimmed by 4 bases and the J gene end by 7 bases; junction bases not matched to a gene: 13. The germline CDR1 and CDR2 sequences are SGDLS and YYNGEE. CDR3 region: CASSPRLDRGLEEQYF. The CDR3 DNA follows: TGTGCCAGCAGCCCGCGATTGGACAGGGGGCTAGAGGAGCAGTACTTC.

The V gene is TRBV27, the J gene TRBJ2-5, with 12 bases aligning to TRBD1. The CDR3 consists of 15 residues. Germline-derived CDR1 and CDR2 are MNHEY and SMNVEV (reference sequence). V gave up 2 bases and J gave up 3 bases; unmatched junction bases: 1. This CDR3 reads CASSLGTGGEETQYF. The CDR3 DNA reads TGTGCCAGCAGTTTAGGGACAGGGGGCGAAGAGACCCAGTACTTC.

This clone was seen once. This rearrangement joins TRBV9 to TRBJ1-6; TRBD1 agrees at 9 bases. There are 15 residues in the CDR3. With V trimmed by 3 bases and J by 4 bases, 2 bases remained unmatched. The germline V gene has CDR1 SGDLS and CDR2 YYNGEE. This CDR3 is CASSEGQGYNSPLHF. CDR3 nucleotides: TGTGCCAGCAGCGAGGGACAGGGTTATAATTCACCCCTCCACTTT.

This sequence joins TRBV9 and TRBJ1-2; the match to TRBD1 covers 9 bases. The CDR3 totals 16 residues. The trim removed 3 bases at V and 0 bases at J, leaving 6 bases unmatched. Germline V gene lookup returns CDR1 SGDLS and CDR2 YYNGEE. The CDR3 DNA reads TGTGCCAGCAGCGATCAGGACAGGGGCCCTAACTATGGCTACACCTTC. Translated: CASSDQDRGPNYGYTF.

The chain recombines TRBV5-5 with TRBJ2-1; D gene uncertain. This CDR3 has 13 amino acids. The germline V gene has CDR1 SGHKS and CDR2 YYEKEE (reference sequence). V lost 0 bases and J 10 bases, leaving 11 bases between the germline ends. This CDR3 is CASSLAITQEQFF. DNA for the CDR3: TGTGCCAGCAGCTTGGCCATCACGCAGGAGCAGTTCTTC.

The chain couples TRBV5-1 to TRBJ1-1, with D possibly matching TRBD1 (6 bases). The CDR3 covers 14 residues. The V gene's germline CDR1 is SGHRS and CDR2 YFSETQ. The V end was cut by 4 bases, the J end by 0 bases, with 10 bases between. CDR3 in DNA: TGCGCCAGCAGCCCGGACAGCCTGAACACTGAAGCTTTCTTT. Its protein product is CASSPDSLNTEAFF.

The chain is built from TRBV19 and TRBJ2-5; TRBD1 matches at 9 bases. J lost 5 bases, V lost 7 bases, and 5 bases had no gene match. The CDR3 loop spans 13 amino acids. CDR1 LNHDA and CDR2 SQIVND come from the germline V gene (reference sequence). For the CDR3, the DNA is TGTGCCAGTATGGGACAGGGTGGGGAGACCCAGTACTTC. It translates to CASMGQGGETQYF.

The J gene is TRBJ1-1, the V gene TRBV7-2; D unresolved. V dropped 5 bases and J dropped 0 bases, with 7 bases sitting between them. The CDR3 loop spans 13 amino acids. Germline CDR1 is SGHTA and CDR2 is FQGNSA. CDR3 sequence (DNA): TGTGCCAGCAGCACCACAGTGAACACTGAAGCTTTCTTT. This codes for CASSTTVNTEAFF.

The chain employs TRBV4-1 and TRBJ1-1; 8 nucleotides align to TRBD1. The CDR3 has 15 residues. With V trimmed by 4 bases and J by 2 bases, 6 bases remained unmatched. Germline-derived CDR1 and CDR2 are MGHRA and YSYEKL. CDR3: CASSLGQGKNTEAFF. The DNA for the CDR3 is TGCGCCAGCAGCCTAGGACAGGGCAAAAACACTGAAGCTTTCTTT.

The chain recombines TRBV28 with TRBJ1-2; 10 bases fit TRBD1. Germline V gene sequence: CDR1 MDHEN, CDR2 SYDVKM. V shed 10 bases, J shed 2 bases, and the junction held 10 bases outside the gene matches. This CDR3 region has 15 residues. For the CDR3, the DNA is TGTGCCACCGAAAGCCCGGGACAGGGGAACTATGGCTACACCTTC. Translated, it gives CATESPGQGNYGYTF.

The gene calls are TRBV19 and TRBJ2-2, with 8 nucleotides matching TRBD2. The trim removed 4 bases at V and 7 bases at J, leaving 17 bases unmatched. The V gene's germline CDR1 is LNHDA and CDR2 SQIVND (reference sequence). The CDR3 has 18 amino acids. The CDR3 spells CASSTLPGSGSVGGELFF. The CDR3 bases are TGTGCCAGTAGTACCCTGCCTGGGAGCGGGAGTGTTGGCGGGGAGCTGTTTTTT.

The chain couples TRBV18 to TRBJ2-2; tentative D call: TRBD1 (5 bases). Between the trimmed V and J ends, which lost 1 base and 4 bases, there was a span of 10 bases. Germline CDR1 and CDR2: KGHSH and LQKENI. This CDR3 is built from 15 residues. CDR3 loop: CASSPRQGGTGELFF. CDR3 nucleotide sequence: TGTGCCAGCTCACCACGCCAGGGTGGCACCGGGGAGCTGTTTTTT.